A single sample gave rise to the 9 T cell receptor beta chains below, sequenced in a study of T cells in Graves' hyperthyroidism and ophthalmopathy. Amplified TCR beta CDR3 regions came from RNA transcripts. HTBI primers drove first-round RT-PCR of the TCR CDR3. TCRdb itself ran the multiplex PCR reads through MiXCR, one entry per CDR3 protein. The sample consists of 490,000 or so distinct CDR3 sequences, over 35% of them appearing once. The material sequenced was peripheral blood or thyroid tissue (not recorded which). The receptors were gathered from an adult woman with Graves' disease, either hyperthyroidism or ophthalmopathy (not recorded which).

J is TRBJ1-5 and V is TRBV19, with D hard to call. CDR3 size: 13 residues. Trimming cost V 3 bases and J 7 bases, with 10 bases left between them. The germline V gene has CDR1 LNHDA and CDR2 SQIVND (reference sequence). In DNA form, the CDR3 reads TGTGCCAGTAGTATCGGGGTTCAACAGCCCCAGCATTTT. Encoded protein: CASSIGVQQPQHF.

This clonotype occurred a few times. At one of its ends the junction is not consistent with the germline gene, which may arise from a read error. The chain links TRBV10-3 to TRBJ2-5; D remains unclear. The CDR3 is made up of 13 amino acids. The germline V gene has CDR1 ENHRY and CDR2 SYGVKD. The CDR3 protein is CASSYSKPETQYF. CDR3 bases: TGTGCCAGCAGTTACTCGAAACCAGAGACCCAGTACTTC.

J is TRBJ2-7 and V is TRBV19; 7 bases are a match to TRBD2. V shed 5 bases and J 3 bases; nucleotides not matched to a gene: 7. Germline V gene lookup returns CDR1 LNHDA and CDR2 SQIVND (reference sequence). This CDR3 contains 14 residues. The DNA of the CDR3 is TGTGCCAGTAGTCCCCCTGGACTAGACTACGAGCAGTACTTC. Translation gives CASSPPGLDYEQYF.

This clonotype was counted ten times or more. The chain recombines TRBV6-1 with TRBJ1-2, with D tentatively TRBD1 (6 bases). V was clipped by 2 bases and J by 4 bases, with 11 bases between them. The CDR3 has 14 residues. Germline CDR1 reads MNHNS; CDR2 reads SASEGT. The CDR3 DNA sequence: TGTGCCAGCAGTGAAACAGGGCCACCCTATGGCTACACCTTC. Its translation is CASSETGPPYGYTF.

Points on this clonotype: One end of the junction is discordant with germline, which a read error may explain. The chain links TRBV7-2 to TRBJ1-6; maybe TRBD1 (6 bases). The CDR3 totals 15 residues. From germline, CDR1 is SGHTA and CDR2 FQGNSA. CDR3: CAGSTNGQTNSPLHF. CDR3 nucleotides: TGTGCCGGCAGCACCAATGGACAGACTAATTCACCCCTCCACTTT. The variable domain in full, with the rest retrieved from reference TRBV7-2 and TRBJ1-6, is GAGVSQSPSNKVTEKGKDVELRCDPISGHTALYWYRQSLGQGLEFLIYFQGNSAPDKSGLPSDRFSAERTGGSVSTLTIQRTQQEDSAVYLCAGSTNGQTNSPLHFGNGTRLTVT.

The rearrangement links TRBV19 to TRBJ1-2; D is perhaps TRBD1 (5 bases). Looked up from germline, CDR1 is LNHDA and CDR2 is SQIVND (reference sequence). The CDR3 runs to 17 residues. Between the trimmed V and J ends, which lost 5 bases and 3 bases, there was a span of 22 bases. CDR3 residues: CASSFNQRRGNYYGYTF. The CDR3 DNA follows: TGTGCCAGTAGTTTCAACCAACGGAGGGGCAACTACTATGGCTACACCTTC.

This clonotype was observed a few times. The chain carries TRBV24-1 and TRBJ1-1; D remains ambiguous. This CDR3 is 15 amino acids long. The germline V and J ends were trimmed by 5 bases and 0 bases, with 12 bases remaining between them. Germline V gene data show CDR1 as KGHDR and CDR2 as SFDVKD. DNA of the CDR3: TGTGCCACCAGTGGGAAGGCCGGGATGAACACTGAAGCTTTCTTT. It specifies CATSGKAGMNTEAFF.

Comment on this clonotype: At one of its ends the junction is not consistent with the germline gene, which may arise from a read error. This chain joins TRBV5-1 and TRBJ2-7, with D perhaps TRBD2 (6 bases). The CDR3 has 13 amino acids. The V gene's germline CDR1 is SGHRS and CDR2 YFSETQ. CDR3 amino acids: CASSLAEGGELYF. In nucleotides, the CDR3 is TGCGCCAGCAGCTTAGCGGAGGGCGGGGAGCTGTACTTC. Full variable domain (outside the CDR3, taken from reference TRBV5-1 and TRBJ2-7): KAGVTQTPRYLIKTRGQQVTLSCSPISGHRSVSWYQQTPGQGLQFLFEYFSETQRNKGNFPGRFSGRQFSNSRSEMNVSTLELGDSALYLCASSLAEGGELYFGPGTRLTVT.

This clonotype has at least ten counts. The rearrangement joins TRBV11-1 to TRBJ1-4, with TRBD1 as a possible D gene (6 bases). This CDR3 has 15 residues. Germline V gives CDR1 SGHAT, CDR2 FQDESV (reference sequence). The V end lost 5 bases, the J end lost 8 bases, and 18 bases lay between the germline ends. CDR3 DNA sequence: TGTGCCAGCAGCACGCCCGGGACATCCTACGAAAAACTGTTTTTT. This codes for CASSTPGTSYEKLFF.